Following are 3 T cell receptor beta chains from one sample sequenced in a study of CD4+ T cells in melanoma. Clones were sequenced by immunoSEQ multiplex PCR, and TCRdb holds only the in-frame ones, with some missing. The table records approximately 6,700 clones, around two thirds of them present only once. Material for sequencing was cells from a culture (not recorded whether cultured in vitro). These receptors were obtained from a human donor with melanoma.

The chain links TRBV6-6 to TRBJ2-7; 7 nucleotides match TRBD2. The V gene end was trimmed by 0 bases and the J gene end by 0 bases; junction bases not matched to a gene: 5. From germline, CDR1 is MNHNY and CDR2 SVGAGI (reference sequence). This CDR3 is 16 amino acids long. CDR3 amino acids: CASSYSGRESSYEQYF. CDR3 nucleotide sequence: TGTGCCAGCAGTTACTCGGGGCGGGAGAGCTCCTACGAGCAGTACTTC.

The chain combines TRBV5-8 with TRBJ1-1, with D uncertain. Germline CDR1 and CDR2: SGHTS and YDEGEE. Deletions cut 0 bases from V and 3 bases from J, with 9 bases between. This CDR3 region has 14 residues. The CDR3 nucleotides read TGTGCCAGCAGCTTGGCAGGCTTTTACACTGAAGCTTTCTTT. Translating it yields CASSLAGFYTEAFF. The entire variable domain, with the rest obtained from reference TRBV5-8 and TRBJ1-1, is as follows: EAGVTQSPTHLIKTRGQQATLRCSPISGHTSVYWYQQALGLGLQFLLWYDEGEERNRGNFPPRFSGRQFPNYSSELNVNALELEDSALYLCASSLAGFYTEAFFGQGTRLTVV.

The chain links TRBV6-5 to TRBJ1-2; 7 nucleotides line up with TRBD1. V shed 2 bases and J 7 bases; nucleotides not matched to a gene: 7. The length of the CDR3 is 14 residues. Germline CDR1 MNHEY, CDR2 SVGAGI. The DNA of the CDR3 is TGTGCCAGCAGTTACGCGGGACAGATCTTTGGCTACACCTTC. Its translation: CASSYAGQIFGYTF.